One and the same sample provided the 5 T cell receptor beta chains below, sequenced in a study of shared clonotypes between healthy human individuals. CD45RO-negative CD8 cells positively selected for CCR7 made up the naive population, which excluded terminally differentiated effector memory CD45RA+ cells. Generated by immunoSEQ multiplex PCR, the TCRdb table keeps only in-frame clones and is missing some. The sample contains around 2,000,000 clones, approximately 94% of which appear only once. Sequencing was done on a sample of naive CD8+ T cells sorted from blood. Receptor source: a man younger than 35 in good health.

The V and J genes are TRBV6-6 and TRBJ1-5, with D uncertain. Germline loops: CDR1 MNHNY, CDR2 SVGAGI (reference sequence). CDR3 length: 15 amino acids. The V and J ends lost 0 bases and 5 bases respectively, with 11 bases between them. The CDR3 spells CASSYSGPWDQPQHF. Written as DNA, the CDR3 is TGTGCCAGCAGTTACTCAGGGCCATGGGATCAGCCCCAGCATTTT.

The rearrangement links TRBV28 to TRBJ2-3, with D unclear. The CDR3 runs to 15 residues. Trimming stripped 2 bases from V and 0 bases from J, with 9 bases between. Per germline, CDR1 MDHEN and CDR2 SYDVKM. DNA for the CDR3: TGTGCCAGCAGTTTAGGAACAGCAAGCACAGATACGCAGTATTTT. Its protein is CASSLGTASTDTQYF.

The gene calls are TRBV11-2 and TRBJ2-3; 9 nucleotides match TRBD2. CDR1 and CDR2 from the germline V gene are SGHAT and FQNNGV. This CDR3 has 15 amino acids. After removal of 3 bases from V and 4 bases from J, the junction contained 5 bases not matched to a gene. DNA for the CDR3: TGTGCCAGCAGCTTCGGGACTAGCATCGCAGATACGCAGTATTTT. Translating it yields CASSFGTSIADTQYF. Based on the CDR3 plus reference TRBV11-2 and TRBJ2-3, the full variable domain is EAGVAQSPRYKIIEKRQSVAFWCNPISGHATLYWYQQILGQGPKLLIQFQNNGVVDDSQLPKDRFSAERLKGVDSTLKIQPAKLEDSAVYLCASSFGTSIADTQYFGPGTRLTVL.

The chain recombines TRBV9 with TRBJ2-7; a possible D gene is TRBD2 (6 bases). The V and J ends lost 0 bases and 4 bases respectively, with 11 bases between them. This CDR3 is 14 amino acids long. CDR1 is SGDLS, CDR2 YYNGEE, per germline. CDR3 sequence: CASSVGTAGYEQYF. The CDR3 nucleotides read TGTGCCAGCAGCGTAGGGACGGCGGGGTACGAGCAGTACTTC. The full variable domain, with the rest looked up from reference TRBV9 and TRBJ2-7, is DSGVTQTPKHLITATGQRVTLRCSPRSGDLSVYWYQQSLDQGLQFLIQYYNGEERAKGNILERFSAQQFPDLHSELNLSSLELGDSALYFCASSVGTAGYEQYFGPGTRLTVT.

CDR3 bases: TGTGCCAGCAGTTTAGAGTTACAGGGACTACAGGAGACCCAGTACTTC. Residues: CASSLELQGLQETQYF. The chain is built from TRBV28 and TRBJ2-5, with D perhaps matching TRBD2 (7 bases). V lost 2 bases and J lost 5, with 18 bases in between. The CDR3 contains 16 residues. Looked up from germline, CDR1 is MDHEN and CDR2 is SYDVKM. Based on the CDR3 plus reference TRBV28 and TRBJ2-5, the full variable domain is DVKVTQSSRYLVKRTGEKVFLECVQDMDHENMFWYRQDPGLGLRLIYFSYDVKMKEKGDIPEGYSVSREKKERFSLILESASTNQTSMYLCASSLELQGLQETQYFGPGTRLLVL.